The rows below give T cell receptor beta chains drawn from one sample of a study of T cell repertoires in cytomegalovirus infection. Antigens of these TCRs are unknown. TCRdb analysed the reads with MiXCR anew, one entry per CDR3 protein. The sample consists of 900,000 to 950,000 distinct CDR3 sequences, about a third of them appearing once. The sequenced sample was cultured CD8+ T cells from PBMCs, obtained from culture after CMV antigen stimulation. These receptors were collected from a human donor in good health (CMV status not recorded). Some clones in this sample may be carry-over from other donors' samples. Each CDR3 is given with its conserved first and last residue. D genes are given only for firm matches. The size field is filled for only some rows; it gives once, few, many or a size class.

cdr3_nt	cdr3_aa	cdr3_length	clone_size	v_call	d_call	j_call
TGTGCCAGCAGCCCCATGGGGGCCGGTTACAATGAGCAGTTCTTC	CASSPMGAGYNEQFF	15	NA	TRBV7-6	NA	TRBJ2-1
TGTGCCAGCAGTCCACCCGAACGATCGAATGAAAAACTGTTTTTT	CASSPPERSNEKLFF	15	few	TRBV12-3/TRBV12-4	NA	TRBJ1-4
TGTGCCAGCAGTCGTCCGGGACTTTGGAATTCACCCCTCCACTTT	CASSRPGLWNSPLHF	15	few	TRBV28	NA	TRBJ1-6
TGTGCCAGCAGTTTTACGGGGGTGGTAAACCAGCCCCAGCATTTT	CASSFTGVVNQPQHF	15	NA	TRBV27	NA	TRBJ1-5
TGTGCCAGCAGTGATGTTGGGGAAGAGACCCAGTACTTC	CASSDVGEETQYF	13	few	TRBV2	NA	TRBJ2-5
TGTGCCAGTAGCCCACAGGGTCCGGACATTCAGTACTTC	CASSPQGPDIQYF	13	NA	TRBV19	NA	TRBJ2-4
TGCGCCAGCAGCCAAGGCGATAGCGGGGGGCCTTACATTAGCACAGATACGCAGTATTTT	CASSQGDSGGPYISTDTQYF	20	few	TRBV4-3	TRBD2	TRBJ2-3
TGTGCCAGCAGCCAGCAGGGATTTCCTATCACCGGGGAGCTGTTTTTT	CASSQQGFPITGELFF	16	once	TRBV5-5	NA	TRBJ2-2
TGTGCCTCGAACACAGGGGATAGCAATCAGCCCCAGCATTTT	CASNTGDSNQPQHF	14	medium-sized	TRBV10-3	TRBD1	TRBJ1-5
TGTGCCAGCACCGACTCACTAGCGGGACCGGAAGAGACCCAGTACTTC	CASTDSLAGPEETQYF	16	many	TRBV7-6	TRBD2	TRBJ2-5
TGTGCCATCAGTGAGTCGGCGACAACAAACACCGGGGAGCTGTTTTTT	CAISESATTNTGELFF	16	NA	TRBV10-3	NA	TRBJ2-2
TGTGCCAGCAGCGGAGCCGGGACAGTTAACTATGGCTACACCTTC	CASSGAGTVNYGYTF	15	NA	TRBV7-4	TRBD1	TRBJ1-2
TGTGCCAGCAGTCCCTTTGGACAGGGGGCGATTGAGCAGTTCTTC	CASSPFGQGAIEQFF	15	once	TRBV12-3/TRBV12-4	TRBD1	TRBJ2-1
TGCAGTGCTTCCGGGGGACTCCCTTGGAACAATGAGCAGTTCTTC	CSASGGLPWNNEQFF	15	NA	TRBV20-1	NA	TRBJ2-1
TGCAGCGCTTTAAGGGGGAACACCATATATTTT	CSALRGNTIYF	11	NA	TRBV29-1	NA	TRBJ1-3
TGTGCCAGCAGCCAATGGCAGAACACTGAAGCTTTCTTT	CASSQWQNTEAFF	13	NA	TRBV3-1	NA	TRBJ1-1
TGTGCCAGCAGCTTCAGGGGGGCCAATGAGCAGTTCTTC	CASSFRGANEQFF	13	NA	TRBV27	NA	TRBJ2-1
TGCGCCAGCAGTGAGTCGAATCTCAACTCCTACAATGAGCAGTTCTTC	CASSESNLNSYNEQFF	16	few	TRBV10-2	NA	TRBJ2-1
TGTGCCAGCAGACGGACAGGCGGAACCGGGGAGCTGTTTTTT	CASRRTGGTGELFF	14	few	TRBV6-2/TRBV6-3	TRBD1	TRBJ2-2
TGCGCCAGCAGCCAACAACTGAATGAGCAGTTCTTC	CASSQQLNEQFF	12	NA	TRBV4-1	NA	TRBJ2-1
TGTGCCAGCAGATCGGACGGCTACGAGCAGTACTTC	CASRSDGYEQYF	12	NA	TRBV5-4	NA	TRBJ2-7
TGTGCCAGTAGCCTAGGACAGGGGGGAGGACAGCCCCAGCATTTT	CASSLGQGGGQPQHF	15	NA	TRBV19	TRBD1	TRBJ1-5
TGTGCCAGCAGCTCCACCCCGGGGATGAGCTCCTACAATGAGCAGTTCTTC	CASSSTPGMSSYNEQFF	17	many	TRBV7-9	NA	TRBJ2-1
TGTGCCAGCGCCACTCAGTACAATGAGCAGTTCTTC	CASATQYNEQFF	12	many	TRBV12-3/TRBV12-4	NA	TRBJ2-1
TGTGCCAGCAGCTTGGCGGGGGACTTCTCTGGGGCCAACGTCCTGACTTTC	CASSLAGDFSGANVLTF	17	once	TRBV7-6	TRBD2	TRBJ2-6
TGTGCCAGCAGCTTAGAATTAGTGGGTCGCGGCACTGAAGCTTTCTTT	CASSLELVGRGTEAFF	16	few	TRBV7-6	NA	TRBJ1-1
TGTGCCAGCAGCCCGGCACAGGGAAATCAGCCCCAGCATTTT	CASSPAQGNQPQHF	14	NA	TRBV12-3/TRBV12-4	NA	TRBJ1-5
TGTGCCAGCAGTGTAAGGACTAGCGGGGGTGAGCAGTTCTTC	CASSVRTSGGEQFF	14	NA	TRBV12-3/TRBV12-4	TRBD2	TRBJ2-1
TGTGCCAGCAGCGTATTCCAGGAAGCTCATGCCACTGAAGCTTTCTTT	CASSVFQEAHATEAFF	16	few	TRBV9	NA	TRBJ1-1
TGTGCCAGCAGCGACACAGCACCGGGCAGGGTGACCTACGAGCAGTACTTC	CASSDTAPGRVTYEQYF	17	NA	TRBV11-3	NA	TRBJ2-7
TGCGCCAGCAGCCAAGAGAGGGGGGCTAACTATGGCTACACCTTC	CASSQERGANYGYTF	15	few	TRBV4-1	NA	TRBJ1-2
TGTGCCAGCAGTTTAGAGGCAGGGAGAGAGATTAACAATGAGCAGTTCTTC	CASSLEAGREINNEQFF	17	NA	TRBV12-3/TRBV12-4	NA	TRBJ2-1
TGTGCCAGTAAGGGACAGGGAGCTTTCTTT	CASKGQGAFF	10	few	TRBV6-1	TRBD1	TRBJ1-1
TGTGCCAGCAGCCCAGATACCGGTAGCAATCAGCCCCAGCATTTT	CASSPDTGSNQPQHF	15	few	TRBV7-9	NA	TRBJ1-5
TGTGCCAGCAGCCAGCAAGGGGAGTGGGAGCAGTTCTTC	CASSQQGEWEQFF	13	NA	TRBV14	NA	TRBJ2-1
TGTGCCAGCAGCGCGGGACAGGGGAGCACAGATACGCAGTATTTT	CASSAGQGSTDTQYF	15	few	TRBV7-3	TRBD1	TRBJ2-3
TGTGCCAGCCGACGGAGTAACTATGGCTACACCTTC	CASRRSNYGYTF	12	NA	TRBV27	NA	TRBJ1-2
TGTGCCACCAGCGCTCCTTATGAGGGCTACACCTTC	CATSAPYEGYTF	12	NA	TRBV15	NA	TRBJ1-2
TGTGCCAGCAGTACCACCGGGACAGGGGCAGATACGCAGTATTTT	CASSTTGTGADTQYF	15	many	TRBV12-3/TRBV12-4	TRBD1	TRBJ2-3
TGTGCCAGCAGCCCATTGACCCAGTCAGACGAGACCCAGTACTTC	CASSPLTQSDETQYF	15	many	TRBV7-6	NA	TRBJ2-5
TGCAGTGCAGACGGACAGGGAAAGGATCAGCCCCAGCATTTT	CSADGQGKDQPQHF	14	few	TRBV20-1	TRBD1	TRBJ1-5
TGTGCCAGCTCGGGCTGGGAGTACGAAGGAGAGACCCAGTACTTC	CASSGWEYEGETQYF	15	NA	TRBV6-1	NA	TRBJ2-5
TGCAGTGCCGCGGGACAGGGGTGGGGACGGTACAATGAGCAGTTCTTC	CSAAGQGWGRYNEQFF	16	NA	TRBV20-1	TRBD1	TRBJ2-1
TGTGCCAGCAGCTTATCATGGTTTTCTGGCAATGAGCAGTTCTTC	CASSLSWFSGNEQFF	15	many	TRBV7-2	NA	TRBJ2-1
TGTGCCACCAGCAGAGGAACGCGTTCTACCTACGAGCAGTACTTC	CATSRGTRSTYEQYF	15	NA	TRBV15	NA	TRBJ2-7
TGTGCCAGTAGTATGGTTCAGAGAAATGAAAAACTGTTTTTT	CASSMVQRNEKLFF	14	few	TRBV19	NA	TRBJ1-4